This TCR beta chain was captured by sequencing in a study of low-dose radiotherapy and immunotherapy resistance in tumors. Study-wide background: Patients were treated with intravenous nivolumab at 240 mg every two weeks and were also dosed with ipilimumab at 1 mg/kg every six weeks.

Stated time point: after trial treatment. Indicated treatment: LDRT plus nivolumab, ipilimumab, low-dose cyclophosphamide and aspirin (RACIN trial). Enrollment required an advanced solid tumor negative for tumor-infiltrating lymphocytes. Primers targeting TRAV and TRBV primed first-strand cDNA, covering alpha and beta chains. With a constant-region primer and a V-primer adapter, TCRs were subjected to around 20 PCR cycles of amplification. MiXCR, applied by TCRdb to the reads, yields one record per CDR3 protein. Of around 58,000 distinct CDR3 sequences in the sample, about 23% are singletons; the top ten hold about 7%. The CDR3 contains 16 residues. Germline CDR1 reads SGHDT; CDR2 reads YYEEEE. V was shortened by 4 bases and J by 1 base, with 15 bases between the two germline ends.

This clonotype was sampled from a male donor with prostate cancer. The source was PBMCs, collected after low-dose radiotherapy plus immunotherapy. The chain combines TRBV5-6 with TRBJ2-1; a weak D match, TRBD2 (6 bases). The CDR3 reads CASSPPTGTSYNEQFF. CDR3 bases: TGTGCCAGCAGCCCCCCGACCGGGACTTCCTACAATGAGCAGTTCTTC.